The rows below give T cell receptor beta chains drawn from one sample of a study of control samples from healthy donors and cancer patients. TCRdb's copy holds only in-frame clones and misses some; the assay was immunoSEQ multiplex PCR. The sample lists about 190,000 clones, approximately 90% occurring once. Sequenced material: blood. The origin of the receptors is a man aged 25 to 40 in good health. Both conserved end residues are part of each CDR3. The order of the fields is D gene, V gene, J gene, CDR3 DNA, CDR3 protein. D genes are given only for firm matches.

>TRBD1|TRBV7-9|TRBJ2-7
TGTGCCAGCAGCTCCGGACAGGGCGTAGGCGAGCAGTACTTC
CASSSGQGVGEQYF
>TRBD1|TRBV11-3|TRBJ2-3
TGTGCCAGCAGCAGGACAGGAACAGATACGCAGTATTTT
CASSRTGTDTQYF
>TRBD1|TRBV29-1|TRBJ1-1
TGCAGCGCTTTGACAGGGGAGTTTTCAGCTTTCTTT
CSALTGEFSAFF
>-|TRBV18|TRBJ1-2
TGTGCCAGCTCACCACTGGAGGGTGGAAACTATGGCTACACCTTC
CASSPLEGGNYGYTF
>TRBD1|TRBV7-6|TRBJ2-3
TGTGCCAGCAGAAAACAGGGGGTGAGCACAGATACGCAGTATTTT
CASRKQGVSTDTQYF
>-|TRBV11-2|TRBJ2-1
TGTGCCAGCAGCTTCGCAGGGGCCGGCAATGAGCAGTTCTTC
CASSFAGAGNEQFF
>-|TRBV14|TRBJ2-3
TGTGCCAGCAGCCAAGATCCAGCGGGTCGCACAGATACGCAGTATTTT
CASSQDPAGRTDTQYF
>TRBD1|TRBV3-1/TRBV3-2|TRBJ2-1
TGTGCCAGCAGCCAAGCTGCCCGGGACAGGGGTTCTGAGCAGTTCTTC
CASSQAARDRGSEQFF
>-|TRBV7-2|TRBJ1-4
TGTGCCAGCAGTCGGTCAACTAATGAAAAACTGTTTTTT
CASSRSTNEKLFF
>TRBD1|TRBV30|TRBJ1-4
TGTGCCTGCCGAAAGGGACAGCGTGAAAAACTGTTTTTT
CACRKGQREKLFF
>TRBD1|TRBV5-1|TRBJ1-2
TGCGCCAGCAGCTTAGGGGCAGGGGGCCGACCCCAACATGGCTACACCTTC
CASSLGAGGRPQHGYTF
>TRBD1|TRBV4-2|TRBJ2-7
TGTGCCAGCAGCCCCAGGGGGACCTACGAGCAGTACTTC
CASSPRGTYEQYF
>-|TRBV4-1|TRBJ1-1
TGCGCCAGCAGCCCGCAGGTGGGGCAAAACACTGAAGCTTTCTTT
CASSPQVGQNTEAFF
>TRBD1|TRBV6-4|TRBJ1-2
TGTGCCAGCAGTGACGGGGACAGATATGGCTACACCTTC
CASSDGDRYGYTF
>-|TRBV19|TRBJ1-1
TGTGCCAGTAATCTCGGGGGGCTGAACACTGAAGCTTTCTTT
CASNLGGLNTEAFF
>TRBD1|TRBV7-2|TRBJ2-5
TGTGCCAGCAGCTTGGGAGTGGGGCAGGGGGCACGAGAGACCCAGTACTTC
CASSLGVGQGARETQYF
>-|TRBV6-6|TRBJ1-3
TGTGCCAGCAGTTACTCAGAGCAGGGCATCATATATTTT
CASSYSEQGIIYF
>-|TRBV9|TRBJ2-1
TGTGCCAGCAGCGTTTCGAGAAACAATGAGCAGTTCTTC
CASSVSRNNEQFF
>-|TRBV7-9|TRBJ2-1
TGTGCCAGCAGCCAACCTCTACTGGGGGGCTACAATGAGCAGTTCTTC
CASSQPLLGGYNEQFF
>-|TRBV5-1|TRBJ1-3
TGCGCCAGCAGCCCGGGGATGGGGAGCTCTGGAAACACCATATATTTT
CASSPGMGSSGNTIYF
>-|TRBV6-5|TRBJ1-1
TGTGCCAGCAGTTACAGGAGGGCCGCTGAAGCTTTCTTT
CASSYRRAAEAFF
>-|TRBV5-4|TRBJ1-6
TGTGCCAGCAGCCTGGGGGGGGAAACTAATTCACCCCTCCACTTT
CASSLGGETNSPLHF
>-|TRBV3-1/TRBV3-2|TRBJ1-1
TGTGCCAGCACCGTGTCGGGTTTGAGACGCACTGAAGCTTTCTTT
CASTVSGLRRTEAFF
>-|TRBV20-1|TRBJ1-4
TGCAGTGCTAGTGCAGGTCCTAATGAAAAACTGTTTTTT
CSASAGPNEKLFF
>-|TRBV19|TRBJ1-6
TGTGCCAGTAGTTGGACAGTCCGGTCACCCCTCCACTTT
CASSWTVRSPLHF
>-|TRBV6-5|TRBJ1-5
TGTGCCAGCAGTCCGGCACCCGGGGGAAATCAGCCCCAGCATTTT
CASSPAPGGNQPQHF